These 28 T cell receptor beta chains were all obtained from the same sample, sequenced in a study of Tregs in tolerant kidney transplant recipients (dated by TCRdb to about 2019). Library generation was performed with the immunoSEQ multiplex PCR assay. The immuneACCESS repertoire file appears here via TCRdb, limited to in-frame rearrangements. These files lack a portion of the clones; in checked studies, under half of the deficit traces to unresolved V genes, and the cause of the others is not known. Present in this sample are tens of thousands of clones, approximately 94% of which were seen just once. Around 1.6% of the sample belongs to the ten largest clones. Related donors were used in the transplants with nonmyeloablative bone marrow transplantation, and mixed chimerism was transient in the human trials. The specimen comprised CD4+ T cells from blood (PBMCs), sampled 12 months after the transplant. Receptors were obtained from a human patient who received a combined kidney and bone marrow transplant. Because of the transplant, the T cells may be the graft donor's rather than the patient's own.

This clone appeared a few times. The chain links TRBV25-1 to TRBJ1-6, with a tentative D call TRBD1 (6 bases). V was pared by 6 bases and J by 8 bases, with 11 bases between. Germline CDR1 MGHDK, CDR2 SYGVNS. The CDR3 consists of 13 residues. This CDR3 reads CASSRGVDSPLHF. The CDR3 nucleotides are TGTGCCAGCAGCAGGGGTGTCGATTCACCCCTCCACTTT. Full variable domain (remainder filled in from reference TRBV25-1 and TRBJ1-6): EADIYQTPRYLVIGTGKKITLECSQTMGHDKMYWYQQDPGMELHLIHYSYGVNSTEKGDLSSESTVSRIRTEHFPLTLESARPSHTSQYLCASSRGVDSPLHFGNGTRLTVT.

The chain recombines TRBV5-4 with TRBJ1-2, with D unresolved. V lost 0 bases, J lost 6 bases, and 15 bases lay in between. Germline CDR1 is SGHNT and CDR2 is YYREEE (reference sequence). The CDR3 has 15 residues. The CDR3 is CASSLDGWPGDGYTF. Written as DNA, the CDR3 is TGTGCCAGCAGCTTGGATGGGTGGCCAGGCGATGGCTACACCTTC.

The V and J genes are TRBV19 and TRBJ2-1; 7 bases are shared with TRBD2. CDR1 and CDR2 (germline): LNHDA, SQIVND (reference sequence). Germline trimming cut 6 bases from V and 3 bases from J; bases unmatched to any gene: 11. This CDR3 is built from 16 residues. CDR3 protein: CASRGRALVFYNEQFF. CDR3 sequence (DNA): TGTGCCAGTAGGGGGAGGGCCTTGGTTTTCTACAATGAGCAGTTCTTC.

This clone was detected only a few times. The rearrangement links TRBV4-3 to TRBJ1-3, with a tentative D call TRBD1 (6 bases). This CDR3 contains 15 residues. The ends were cut back, 2 bases at V and 2 bases at J, with 10 bases in the middle. CDR1 is LGHNA, CDR2 YSLEER, per germline. As DNA, the CDR3 is TGCGCCAGCAGCCAACAAACAGGGACTGGAAACACCATATATTTT. Translated, it gives CASSQQTGTGNTIYF.

The chain uses TRBV5-1 and TRBJ2-3, with TRBD2 as a possible D gene (5 bases). CDR1 and CDR2 (germline): SGHRS, YFSETQ. The CDR3 is 17 residues long. Deletions cut 4 bases from V and 0 bases from J, with 18 bases between. Written as DNA, the CDR3 is TGCGCCAGCAGCCATCAGTCAAGCGGAGCTAGCACAGATACGCAGTATTTT. Its protein product is CASSHQSSGASTDTQYF.

J is TRBJ2-7 and V is TRBV15; TRBD1 is a possible D gene (5 bases). Germline lookup yields CDR1 LNHNV and CDR2 YYDKDF (reference sequence). This CDR3 has 16 amino acids. Trimming removed 0 bases from V and 2 bases from J, with 14 bases in between. CDR3 bases: TGTGCCACCAGCAGAGATCGCCCAGGGTCCCCCTACGAGCAGTACTTC. It translates to CATSRDRPGSPYEQYF. Full variable domain (rest looked up from reference TRBV15 and TRBJ2-7): DAMVIQNPRYQVTQFGKPVTLSCSQTLNHNVMYWYQQKSSQAPKLLFHYYDKDFNNEADTPDNFQSRRPNTSFCFLDIRSPGLGDTAMYLCATSRDRPGSPYEQYFGPGTRLTVT.

The chain joins TRBV30 to TRBJ2-5; 11 positions match TRBD2. V was clipped by 0 bases and J by 2 bases; unmatched bases: 17. The CDR3 extends over 20 amino acids. Germline V lookup: CDR1 GTSNPN, CDR2 SVGIG (reference sequence). The CDR3 DNA reads as TGTGCCTGGAGTGTATATTTCGGGACTAGCGGCGCAACCCGGCAAGAGACCCAGTACTTC. Protein: CAWSVYFGTSGATRQETQYF.

The CDR3 region is CASSSGGPVVDTIYF. Written as DNA, the CDR3 is TGTGCCAGCAGCTCAGGGGGACCCGTGGTGGACACCATATATTTT. The V and J genes are TRBV5-5 and TRBJ1-3; TRBD1 matches at 7 bases. This CDR3 region has 15 residues. The J segment lost 8 bases and the V segment lost 3 bases, leaving 11 bases of the junction unmatched. CDR1 is SGHKS and CDR2 is YYEKEE in the germline V gene (reference sequence). Variable domain in full (rest from reference TRBV5-5 and TRBJ1-3): DAGVTQSPTHLIKTRGQQVTLRCSPISGHKSVSWYQQVLGQGPQFIFQYYEKEERGRGNFPDRFSARQFPNYSSELNVNALLLGDSALYLCASSSGGPVVDTIYFGEGSWLTVV.

V usage is TRBV19 and J usage is TRBJ2-1; 9 bases agree with TRBD2. With V trimmed by 4 bases and J by 7 bases, 11 bases remained unmatched. Germline V lookup: CDR1 LNHDA, CDR2 SQIVND (reference sequence). The CDR3 runs to 16 residues. CDR3 coding DNA: TGTGCCAGTAGTACCCTCGCGGGGGGGCCCGGGAATGAGCAGTTCTTC. This encodes CASSTLAGGPGNEQFF.

The chain links TRBV5-1 to TRBJ2-2, with D perhaps matching TRBD2 (6 bases). The length of the CDR3 is 15 residues. The V and J ends lost 1 base and 0 bases respectively, with 7 bases between them. CDR1 and CDR2 from the germline V gene are SGHRS and YFSETQ. The CDR3 protein is CASSLRGANTGELFF. The CDR3 DNA follows: TGCGCCAGCAGCTTGCGCGGGGCGAACACCGGGGAGCTGTTTTTT.

The chain employs TRBV6-6 and TRBJ2-1; TRBD1 is a possible D gene (5 bases). The CDR3 has 11 residues. V was clipped by 10 bases and J by 4 bases, with 8 bases between them. Germline values: CDR1 MNHNY, CDR2 SVGAGI (reference sequence). This chain's CDR3 is CATYRYNEQFF. The CDR3, as DNA: TGTGCCACCTACAGGTACAATGAGCAGTTCTTC.

The chain's CDR3 is CATSRRDGGSNEQFF. For the CDR3, the DNA is TGTGCCACCAGCAGAAGAGATGGGGGGTCCAATGAGCAGTTCTTC. This chain uses TRBV15 with TRBJ2-1; perhaps TRBD2 as D (6 bases). The CDR3 covers 15 residues. Looked up from germline, CDR1 is LNHNV and CDR2 is YYDKDF (reference sequence). V dropped 2 bases and J dropped 6 bases, with 14 bases sitting between them.

This chain connects TRBV11-2 to TRBJ2-2, with TRBD1 matching 8 bases. There are 17 residues in the CDR3. With 0 bases clipped from V and 3 bases from J, the junction kept 6 bases outside the gene matches. Germline V gene data show CDR1 as SGHAT and CDR2 as FQNNGV. In DNA, the CDR3 is TGTGCCAGCAGCTTAGACGGGCAGGGGGCGGACACCGGGGAGCTGTTTTTT. Residues: CASSLDGQGADTGELFF.

The chain's CDR3 is CASSFMTRSYEQYF. The CDR3 nucleotides read TGTGCCAGCAGCTTTATGACACGATCCTACGAGCAGTACTTC. The chain uses TRBV5-6 and TRBJ2-7; D remains unclear. The CDR3 contains 14 residues. CDR1 is SGHDT and CDR2 is YYEEEE in the germline V gene. The V end lost 2 bases, the J end lost 1 base, and 10 bases lay between the germline ends.

The genes are TRBV7-6 and TRBJ2-7, with TRBD2 matching over 12 bases. V gave up 5 bases and J gave up 6 bases; unmatched junction bases: 8. The CDR3 is made up of 15 amino acids. Germline CDR1 is SGHVS and CDR2 is FNYEAQ. CDR3 sequence: CASSPSGGVGGEQYF. In DNA, the CDR3 is TGTGCCAGCAGCCCTAGCGGGGGGGTAGGTGGCGAGCAGTACTTC. The whole variable domain, remainder taken from reference TRBV7-6 and TRBJ2-7, is GAGVSQSPRYKVTKRGQDVALRCDPISGHVSLYWYRQALGQGPEFLTYFNYEAQQDKSGLPNDRFSAERPEGSISTLTIQRTEQRDSAMYRCASSPSGGVGGEQYFGPGTRLTVT.

In its sample, this clone was seen once. The V gene is TRBV5-1, the J gene TRBJ2-5, with D unclear. The CDR3 has 15 amino acids. The V gene's germline CDR1 is SGHRS and CDR2 YFSETQ. Trimming stripped 0 bases from V and 2 bases from J, with 11 bases between. CDR3 protein: CASSLGAAFQETQYF. The DNA for the CDR3 is TGCGCCAGCAGCTTGGGAGCAGCGTTTCAAGAGACCCAGTACTTC.

V gene TRBV5-1 combines with J gene TRBJ1-6; 7 bases are shared with TRBD1. The CDR3 is 14 amino acids. The J segment lost 10 bases and the V segment lost 1 base, leaving 5 bases of the junction unmatched. Germline V lookup: CDR1 SGHRS, CDR2 YFSETQ. The CDR3 region is CASSLRQGESPLHF. In DNA, the CDR3 is TGCGCCAGCAGCTTGCGACAGGGTGAATCACCCCTCCACTTT.

CDR3 region: CASSDFGGMNTEAFF. CDR3 DNA sequence: TGTGCCAGCAGTGATTTTGGGGGGATGAACACTGAAGCTTTCTTT. This chain links TRBV6-4 with TRBJ1-1, with D possibly matching TRBD1 (5 bases). Trimming took 3 bases from V and 0 from J, leaving 11 bases between them. The CDR3 contains 15 residues. Germline values: CDR1 MRHNA, CDR2 SNTAGT.

The V and J genes are TRBV27 and TRBJ1-5, with 8 bases lining up with TRBD1. The CDR3 is 14 residues long. V lost 5 bases, J lost 2 bases, and 2 bases stayed unmatched. Germline V lookup: CDR1 MNHEY, CDR2 SMNVEV (reference sequence). CDR3 DNA sequence: TGTGCCAGCAGTACGGACAGGGGCAATCAGCCCCAGCATTTT. Protein: CASSTDRGNQPQHF.

The chain joins TRBV7-9 to TRBJ1-5; D is possibly TRBD1 (6 bases). The V gene lost 5 bases and the J gene lost 5 bases, with 16 bases spanning the gap. The CDR3 is 15 residues long. Germline assignment: CDR1 SEHNR and CDR2 FQNEAQ (reference sequence). CDR3 loop: CASSLTTGYDQPQHF. The CDR3 nucleotides are TGTGCCAGCAGCCTGACCACAGGGTACGATCAGCCCCAGCATTTT.

DNA for the CDR3: TGTGCCAGCAGTTTGTTATCAGCGTTTCAGCCCCAGCATTTT. Protein sequence: CASSLLSAFQPQHF. The gene calls are TRBV28 and TRBJ1-5; D not certain. The CDR3 runs to 14 residues. The ends were cut back, 3 bases at V and 6 bases at J, with 12 bases in the middle. Germline V lookup: CDR1 MDHEN, CDR2 SYDVKM.

J is TRBJ1-1 and V is TRBV19; 10 bases line up with TRBD1. Trimming took 4 bases from V and 3 from J; bases not matched to a gene: 11. Germline V gene lookup returns CDR1 LNHDA and CDR2 SQIVND (reference sequence). The CDR3 spans 17 residues. CDR3 loop: CASSRTGGDRGYTEAFF. CDR3 sequence (DNA): TGTGCCAGTAGTAGGACGGGAGGGGACAGGGGATACACTGAAGCTTTCTTT.

This chain uses TRBV6-5 with TRBJ1-1, with D possibly matching TRBD1 (6 bases). Trimming took 7 bases from V and 7 from J, leaving 19 bases between them. The CDR3 is made up of 14 amino acids. Germline V CDR1 and CDR2: MNHEY, SVGAGI. The CDR3 sequence: CASIDSGTKNEAFF. CDR3 bases: TGTGCCAGCATCGACTCCGGGACAAAAAATGAAGCTTTCTTT.

This clone was detected once. The chain employs TRBV27 and TRBJ1-2, with D possibly TRBD1 on 5 matching bases. CDR3 length equals 13 residues. Germline V gene lookup returns CDR1 MNHEY and CDR2 SMNVEV (reference sequence). Trimming removed 4 bases at V and 10 bases at J, with 16 bases between. This chain's CDR3 is CASSSQETMNYTF. CDR3 coding DNA: TGTGCCAGCAGTTCACAGGAAACTATGAACTACACCTTC.

This clone was observed once. The V call is TRBV15, the J call TRBJ1-3; 8 bases match TRBD1. The CDR3 has 16 amino acids. V shed 1 base and J 4 bases; nucleotides not matched to a gene: 6. Germline CDR1 is LNHNV and CDR2 is YYDKDF (reference sequence). The CDR3 loop is CATSRGTGLSGNTIYF. The CDR3 nucleotides are TGTGCCACCAGCAGAGGGACAGGGTTATCCGGAAACACCATATATTTT.

The count of this clone is one. This chain connects TRBV5-4 to TRBJ2-3; D is unresolved. Germline-derived CDR1 and CDR2 are SGHNT and YYREEE (reference sequence). The V and J ends lost 4 bases and 6 bases respectively, with 9 bases between them. This CDR3 is built from 12 residues. The CDR3 DNA is TGTGCCAGCAGCCTACCGTTCGATACGCAGTATTTT. Protein: CASSLPFDTQYF.

This chain links TRBV4-2 with TRBJ2-1; 11 positions agree with TRBD2. V dropped 3 bases and J dropped 2; count of bases not matched to a gene: 3. CDR3 length: 16 amino acids. Germline V gene lookup returns CDR1 LGHNA and CDR2 YNFKEQ. In DNA form, the CDR3 reads TGTGCCAGCAGCCACGTGACTAGCGGGACCTACAATGAGCAGTTCTTC. This sequence encodes CASSHVTSGTYNEQFF.

This rearrangement joins TRBV27 to TRBJ1-4; TRBD1 might be the D (5 bases). V dropped 3 bases and J dropped 8 bases, with 13 bases sitting between them. This CDR3 spans 14 amino acids. Germline CDR1 and CDR2: MNHEY and SMNVEV (reference sequence). DNA of the CDR3: TGTGCCAGCAGTTTGGCAGGGCGGCGGGAAAAACTGTTTTTT. This gives the protein CASSLAGRREKLFF.